The rows below give T cell receptor beta chains drawn from one sample of a study of T-cell reconstitution after alpha-beta-depleted transplantation in children. TCRdb used MiXCR to reprocess the PCR reads, holding one entry per CDR3 protein. The data hold roughly 180,000 distinct CDR3 sequences, with 13% to 15% observed a single time. Source: PBMCs from the stem cell graft donor, taken from the stem cell graft. These receptors all come from a human donor who donated a stem cell graft to a child with acute lymphoblastic leukemia. The CDR3 runs from the conserved cysteine through the conserved F or W. The order of the fields is clone size, J gene, D gene, V gene, CDR3 protein, CDR3 DNA. D genes are given only for firm matches. The listing skips clone size in some rows; elsewhere it reads once, few, many or a size class.

many,TRBJ2-3,NA,TRBV11-3,CASSPRRNPSTDTQYF,TGTGCCAGCAGCCCGAGACGGAACCCTAGCACAGATACGCAGTATTTT
many,TRBJ1-1,NA,TRBV30,CAWRRFGKGVSVTEAFF,TGTGCCTGGAGGCGGTTCGGAAAAGGGGTTTCGGTCACTGAAGCTTTCTTT
NA,TRBJ1-1,NA,TRBV29-1,CSVGAPEAFF,TGCAGCGTTGGGGCACCTGAAGCTTTCTTT
many,TRBJ2-1,NA,TRBV20-1,CSAAPGASANNEQFF,TGCAGTGCTGCCCCTGGGGCTAGCGCGAACAATGAGCAGTTCTTC
many,TRBJ2-7,NA,TRBV5-1,CASSLAQNFYEQYF,TGCGCCAGCAGCTTGGCACAGAATTTCTACGAGCAGTACTTC
many,TRBJ1-1,TRBD1,TRBV20-1,CSASTGAGDTEAFF,TGCAGTGCTTCTACAGGGGCTGGGGACACTGAAGCTTTCTTT
NA,TRBJ2-1,NA,TRBV7-2,CASSLAKSSYNEQFF,TGTGCCAGCAGCTTAGCGAAGAGTTCCTACAATGAGCAGTTCTTC
NA,TRBJ2-5,NA,TRBV5-1,CASSGQLTRRGQETQYF,TGCGCCAGCAGCGGACAACTAACGCGACGGGGGCAAGAGACCCAGTACTTC
many,TRBJ1-3,NA,TRBV9,CASSAQGSGNTIYF,TGTGCCAGCAGCGCCCAAGGCTCTGGAAACACCATATATTTT
many,TRBJ2-3,NA,TRBV7-9,CASSLDWDGTSTDTQYF,TGTGCCAGCAGCTTAGACTGGGACGGAACTAGCACAGATACGCAGTATTTT
many,TRBJ1-4,NA,TRBV5-1,CASSLARGTNEKLFF,TGCGCCAGCAGCTTGGCCCGGGGGACTAATGAAAAACTGTTTTTT
few,TRBJ2-4,TRBD2,TRBV6-1,CASSPPPLVAGGWNSQYF,TGTGCCAGCAGTCCGCCCCCATTGGTAGCGGGAGGTTGGAACAGTCAGTACTTC
NA,TRBJ2-1,NA,TRBV20-1,CSARDRAGLRQFF,TGCAGTGCTAGAGATCGGGCAGGCCTTAGGCAGTTCTTC
NA,TRBJ1-1,NA,TRBV12-3/TRBV12-4,CASTIQGVNTEAFF,TGTGCCAGCACCATACAGGGTGTGAACACTGAAGCTTTCTTT
few,TRBJ1-5,NA,TRBV20-1,CSARDGGQGGNQPQHF,TGCAGTGCTAGAGATGGGGGCCAGGGAGGCAATCAGCCCCAGCATTTT
many,TRBJ1-1,NA,TRBV20-1,CTGAEGEATEAFF,TGCACAGGGGCGGAAGGAGAAGCCACTGAAGCTTTCTTT
many,TRBJ1-1,NA,TRBV20-1,CSAESRDTEAFF,TGCAGTGCAGAGAGCCGGGACACTGAAGCTTTCTTT
many,TRBJ2-1,TRBD1,TRBV5-1,CASSDRDSSYNEQFF,TGCGCCAGCAGCGACCGGGACAGCTCCTACAATGAGCAGTTCTTC
NA,TRBJ2-1,NA,TRBV20-1,CSARPLRGITTYNEQFF,TGCAGTGCTAGACCATTAAGGGGGATTACTACTTACAATGAGCAGTTCTTC
few,TRBJ2-7,NA,TRBV5-1,CASSLAPGQFPYEQYF,TGCGCCAGCAGCTTGGCGCCGGGTCAGTTTCCCTACGAGCAGTACTTC
many,TRBJ2-4,TRBD1,TRBV20-1,CSARTGDIQYF,TGCAGTGCACGGACAGGGGACATTCAGTACTTC
few,TRBJ1-2,NA,TRBV20-1,CSAKPVGGGGYTF,TGCAGTGCTAAACCCGTCGGGGGAGGTGGCTACACCTTC
many,TRBJ1-5,NA,TRBV28,CASSLGTSSDQPQHF,TGTGCCAGCAGTCTCGGGACTTCCTCGGACCAGCCCCAGCATTTT
many,TRBJ2-4,NA,TRBV20-1,CSARASMGTIQYF,TGCAGTGCTAGAGCCTCCATGGGAACCATTCAGTACTTC
few,TRBJ1-2,TRBD1,TRBV7-2,CASSWGTGYYGYTF,TGTGCCAGCAGCTGGGGGACAGGGTACTATGGCTACACCTTC
NA,TRBJ2-7,NA,TRBV29-1,CSVGGGGRYEQYF,TGCAGCGTTGGAGGGGGGGGGAGGTACGAGCAGTACTTC
few,TRBJ2-5,NA,TRBV5-1,CASSNGRTQETQYF,TGCGCCAGCAGTAACGGACGGACCCAAGAGACCCAGTACTTC
many,TRBJ1-3,NA,TRBV12-3/TRBV12-4,CASSFYGGSGNTIYF,TGTGCCAGCAGTTTTTACGGGGGATCGGGAAACACCATATATTTT
NA,TRBJ2-3,NA,TRBV5-1,CASSLALSGVETQYF,TGCGCCAGCAGCTTGGCTCTCTCCGGAGTCGAGACGCAGTATTTT
NA,TRBJ1-2,NA,TRBV5-8,CASSLTFYGYTF,TGTGCCAGCAGCTTGACTTTCTATGGCTACACCTTC
many,TRBJ1-6,TRBD1,TRBV7-9,CASSRQGANSPLHF,TGTGCCAGCAGCCGACAGGGGGCGAATTCACCCCTCCACTTT
NA,TRBJ2-6,NA,TRBV28,CASSLFRVGANVLTF,TGTGCCAGCAGTTTATTTCGGGTTGGGGCCAACGTCCTGACTTTC
once,TRBJ2-1,NA,TRBV20-1,CSSRLSSYNEQFF,TGCAGTTCCCGACTTAGCTCCTACAATGAGCAGTTCTTC
many,TRBJ2-7,TRBD1,TRBV28,CASSFGMDRVRFEQYF,TGTGCCAGCAGTTTTGGGATGGACAGGGTTAGATTCGAGCAGTACTTC
many,TRBJ2-1,NA,TRBV20-1,CSARDSGTSHEQFF,TGCAGTGCTAGAGATTCCGGGACGTCTCATGAGCAGTTCTTC
many,TRBJ2-2,TRBD2,TRBV7-9,CASSLRGSGGELFF,TGTGCCAGCAGCTTACGCGGGAGTGGCGGGGAGCTGTTTTTT
few,TRBJ2-1,NA,TRBV28,CASSLLDLNSYNEQFF,TGTGCCAGCAGTTTATTAGACCTCAACTCCTACAATGAGCAGTTCTTC
many,TRBJ2-7,TRBD2,TRBV27,CASSLSTSGSMNEQYF,TGTGCCAGCAGTTTATCGACTAGCGGGAGTATGAACGAGCAGTACTTC
NA,TRBJ2-5,NA,TRBV20-1,CSAIGQLYQETQYF,TGCAGTGCTATAGGACAGTTGTACCAAGAGACCCAGTACTTC
once,TRBJ2-3,NA,TRBV5-1,CASSLEKKGTDTQYF,TGCGCCAGCAGCTTGGAAAAGAAGGGCACAGATACGCAGTATTTT
many,TRBJ2-1,NA,TRBV7-9,CASSSWDLESNEQFF,TGTGCCAGCAGCTCTTGGGACTTGGAATCCAATGAGCAGTTCTTC
NA,TRBJ1-1,NA,TRBV7-9,CASSFEGRKTEAFF,TGTGCCAGCAGCTTTGAGGGGCGGAAAACTGAAGCTTTCTTT
many,TRBJ2-3,TRBD2,TRBV5-1,CASSLGTSGLSTDTQYF,TGCGCCAGCAGCTTGGGGACTAGCGGTCTTAGCACAGATACGCAGTATTTT
few,TRBJ2-1,NA,TRBV3-1,CASSPAQREQFF,TGTGCCAGCAGCCCCGCACAAAGGGAGCAGTTCTTC
few,TRBJ2-3,TRBD2,TRBV5-4,CASSFRSGKTDTQYF,TGTGCCAGCAGCTTCCGGAGCGGGAAAACAGATACGCAGTATTTT
many,TRBJ1-1,NA,TRBV5-5,CASSLKWWQVEAFF,TGTGCCAGCAGCTTGAAATGGTGGCAGGTTGAGGCTTTCTTT
many,TRBJ2-1,TRBD2,TRBV20-1,CSARPTPDRALAGAYYNEQFF,TGCAGTGCTAGACCAACTCCGGACAGGGCACTAGCGGGAGCCTACTACAATGAGCAGTTCTTC
many,TRBJ2-1,NA,TRBV20-1,CSARAVSGSSYNEQFF,TGCAGTGCTAGAGCGGTAAGCGGAAGCTCCTACAATGAGCAGTTCTTC
NA,TRBJ2-5,NA,TRBV7-2,CASSFHNGGAQYF,TGTGCCAGCAGTTTCCACAACGGCGGGGCCCAGTACTTC
NA,TRBJ2-1,TRBD2,TRBV11-2,CASSLGILASSGSNLHEQFF,TGTGCCAGCAGCTTAGGCATCTTGGCGTCTAGCGGGAGTAATCTCCATGAGCAGTTCTTC
many,TRBJ2-2,NA,TRBV7-8,CASSLAGEWTGELFF,TGTGCCAGCAGCTTAGCGGGGGAATGGACCGGGGAGCTGTTTTTT
many,TRBJ1-5,NA,TRBV12-3/TRBV12-4,CASSLAAGNNQPQHF,TGTGCCAGCAGTTTAGCCGCGGGGAACAATCAGCCCCAGCATTTT
many,TRBJ2-1,NA,TRBV4-2,CASSQDWQYNEQFF,TGTGCCAGCAGCCAAGATTGGCAGTACAATGAGCAGTTCTTC
many,TRBJ1-1,NA,TRBV28,CASSLYPEAFF,TGTGCCAGCAGTTTATACCCTGAAGCTTTCTTT
once,TRBJ1-2,TRBD1,TRBV7-9,CAILGSRDRHNYGYTF,TGTGCCATCCTTGGGAGTAGGGACAGGCATAACTATGGCTACACCTTC
many,TRBJ2-3,NA,TRBV5-4,CASSLGANTQYF,TGTGCCAGCAGCTTGGGCGCGAATACGCAGTATTTT
many,TRBJ2-1,NA,TRBV7-2,CASMETEVNEQFF,TGTGCCAGCATGGAAACCGAGGTCAATGAGCAGTTCTTC
many,TRBJ2-4,NA,TRBV7-2,CASSYTRNIQYF,TGTGCCAGCAGCTACACGAGAAACATTCAGTACTTC
many,TRBJ2-1,TRBD2,TRBV27,CASSLRGLAGINEQFF,TGTGCCAGCAGTTTAAGGGGACTAGCGGGAATCAATGAGCAGTTCTTC